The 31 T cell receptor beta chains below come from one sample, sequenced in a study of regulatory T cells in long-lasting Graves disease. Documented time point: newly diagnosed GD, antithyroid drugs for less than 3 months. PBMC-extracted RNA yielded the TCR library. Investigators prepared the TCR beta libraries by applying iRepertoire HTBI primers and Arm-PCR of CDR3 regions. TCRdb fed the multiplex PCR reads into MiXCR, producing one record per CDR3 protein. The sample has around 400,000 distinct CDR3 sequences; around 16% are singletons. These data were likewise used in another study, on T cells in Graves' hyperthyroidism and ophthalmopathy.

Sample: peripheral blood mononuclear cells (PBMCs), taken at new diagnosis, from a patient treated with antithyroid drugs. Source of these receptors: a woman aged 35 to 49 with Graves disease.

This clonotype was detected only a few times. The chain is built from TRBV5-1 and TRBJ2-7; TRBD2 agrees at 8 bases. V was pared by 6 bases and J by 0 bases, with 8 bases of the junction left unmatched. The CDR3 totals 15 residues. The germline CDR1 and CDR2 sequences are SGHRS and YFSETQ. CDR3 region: CASKPDAGGSYEQYF. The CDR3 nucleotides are TGCGCCAGCAAGCCCGACGCGGGGGGCTCCTACGAGCAGTACTTC.

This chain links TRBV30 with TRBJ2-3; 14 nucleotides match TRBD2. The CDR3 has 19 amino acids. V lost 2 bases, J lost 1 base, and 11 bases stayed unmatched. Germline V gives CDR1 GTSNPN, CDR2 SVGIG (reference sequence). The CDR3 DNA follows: TGTGCCTGGAGTCCACCGGGACTAGCGGGAGATGGAGGCACAGATACGCAGTATTTT. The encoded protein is CAWSPPGLAGDGGTDTQYF.

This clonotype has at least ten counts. The CDR3 reads CASSWTGVHEQFF. The CDR3 DNA reads TGTGCCAGCAGCTGGACAGGGGTCCATGAGCAGTTCTTC. The rearrangement uses TRBV7-8 and TRBJ2-1; 9 positions agree with TRBD1. J lost 8 bases, V lost 4 bases, and 3 bases had no gene match. This CDR3 has 13 residues. Germline V CDR1 and CDR2: SGHVS, FQNEAQ. Combining the CDR3 with reference TRBV7-8 and TRBJ2-1 gives the whole variable domain GAGVSQSPRYKVAKRGQDVALRCDPISGHVSLFWYQQALGQGPEFLTYFQNEAQLDKSGLPSDRFFAERPEGSVSTLKIQRTQQEDSAVYLCASSWTGVHEQFFGPGTRLTVL.

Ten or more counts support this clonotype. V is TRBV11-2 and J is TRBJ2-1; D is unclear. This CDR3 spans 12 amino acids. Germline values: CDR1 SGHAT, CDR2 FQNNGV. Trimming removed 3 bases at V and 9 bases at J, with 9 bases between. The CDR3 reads CASSFVSAEQFF. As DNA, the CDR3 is TGTGCCAGCAGCTTTGTTTCGGCTGAGCAGTTCTTC.

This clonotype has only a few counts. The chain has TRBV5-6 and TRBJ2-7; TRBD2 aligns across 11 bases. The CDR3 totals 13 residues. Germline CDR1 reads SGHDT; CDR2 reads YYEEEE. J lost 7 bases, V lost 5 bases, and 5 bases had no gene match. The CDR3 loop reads CASSLAGGPEQYF. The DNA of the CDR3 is TGTGCCAGCAGTTTAGCGGGAGGGCCGGAGCAGTACTTC.

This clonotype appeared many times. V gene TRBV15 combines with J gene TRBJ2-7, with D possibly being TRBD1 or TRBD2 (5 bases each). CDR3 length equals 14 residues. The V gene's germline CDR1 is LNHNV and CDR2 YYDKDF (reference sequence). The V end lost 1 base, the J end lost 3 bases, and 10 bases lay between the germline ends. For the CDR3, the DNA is TGTGCCACCAGCAGAGGACGGGGCTACTACGAGCAGTACTTC. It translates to CATSRGRGYYEQYF.

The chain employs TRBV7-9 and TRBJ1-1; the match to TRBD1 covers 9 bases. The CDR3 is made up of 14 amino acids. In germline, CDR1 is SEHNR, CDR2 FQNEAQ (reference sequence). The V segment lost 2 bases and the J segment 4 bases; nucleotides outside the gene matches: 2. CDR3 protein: CASSLNRGLTEAFF. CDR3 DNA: TGTGCCAGCAGCTTAAACAGGGGGCTCACTGAAGCTTTCTTT.

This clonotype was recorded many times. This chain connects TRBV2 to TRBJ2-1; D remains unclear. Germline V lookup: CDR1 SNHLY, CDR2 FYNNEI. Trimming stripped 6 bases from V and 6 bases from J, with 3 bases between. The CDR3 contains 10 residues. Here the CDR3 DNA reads TGTGCCAGCAGAGGCAATGAGCAGTTCTTC. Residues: CASRGNEQFF.

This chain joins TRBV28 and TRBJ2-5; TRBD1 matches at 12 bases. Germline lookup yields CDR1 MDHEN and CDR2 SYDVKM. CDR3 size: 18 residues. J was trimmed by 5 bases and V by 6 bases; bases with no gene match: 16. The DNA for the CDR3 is TGTGCCAGCAGCCACTACACCGGGGACAGGGGGCGGGTGGAGACCCAGTACTTC. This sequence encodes CASSHYTGDRGRVETQYF.

CDR3 in DNA: TGTGCCAGCCTGACCGGGCAAGAGACCCAGTACTTC. As protein: CASLTGQETQYF. This chain links TRBV28 with TRBJ2-5; D gene ambiguous. Looked up from germline, CDR1 is MDHEN and CDR2 is SYDVKM. V lost 8 bases, J lost 2 bases, and 9 bases lay in between. This CDR3 is built from 12 residues.

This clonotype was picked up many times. In nucleotides, the CDR3 is TGTGCCAGCAGCCCCGGGACCGAAGAAGAGACCCAGTACTTC. Amino acid sequence: CASSPGTEEETQYF. This rearrangement joins TRBV12-3 or TRBV12-4 to TRBJ2-5; D may correspond to TRBD1 or TRBD2 (5 bases each). This CDR3 is 14 amino acids long. Trimming pared 6 bases from V and 3 bases from J, leaving 14 bases between.

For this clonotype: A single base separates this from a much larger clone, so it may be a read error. For the CDR3, the DNA is TGTGCCAGCAGCTCCTTCAGTAGGAGCTCCTGCAATGAGCAGTTCTTC. Residues: CASSSFSRSSCNEQFF. The chain links TRBV7-8 to TRBJ2-1, with no clear D. CDR1 is SGHVS, CDR2 FQNEAQ, per germline. CDR3 length: 16 amino acids.

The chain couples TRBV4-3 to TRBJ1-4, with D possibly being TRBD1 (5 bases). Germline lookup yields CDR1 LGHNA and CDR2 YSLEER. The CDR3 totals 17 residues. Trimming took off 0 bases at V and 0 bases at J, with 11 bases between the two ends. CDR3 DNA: TGCGCCAGCAGCCAAGATCGACAGTGGGCAACTAATGAAAAACTGTTTTTT. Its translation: CASSQDRQWATNEKLFF.

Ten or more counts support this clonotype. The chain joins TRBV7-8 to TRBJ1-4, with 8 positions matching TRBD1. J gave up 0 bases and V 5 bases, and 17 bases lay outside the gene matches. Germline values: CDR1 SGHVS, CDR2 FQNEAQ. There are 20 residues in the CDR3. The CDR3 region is CASSRRGQRLSVTTNEKLFF. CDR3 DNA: TGTGCCAGCAGCCGCAGGGGGCAGAGGTTGTCGGTGACAACTAATGAAAAACTGTTTTTT. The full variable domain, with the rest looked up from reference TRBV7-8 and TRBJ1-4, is GAGVSQSPRYKVAKRGQDVALRCDPISGHVSLFWYQQALGQGPEFLTYFQNEAQLDKSGLPSDRFFAERPEGSVSTLKIQRTQQEDSAVYLCASSRRGQRLSVTTNEKLFFGSGTQLSVL.

CDR3 nucleotides: TGCAGTGCTAGAGATTGGGCAACTAATGAAAAACTGTTTTTT. The encoded protein is CSARDWATNEKLFF. The chain carries TRBV20-1 and TRBJ1-4; no reliable D call. The CDR3 runs 14 residues. Trimming removed 0 bases from V and 0 bases from J, with 5 bases in between. CDR1 DFQATT and CDR2 SNEGSKA come from the germline V gene (reference sequence).

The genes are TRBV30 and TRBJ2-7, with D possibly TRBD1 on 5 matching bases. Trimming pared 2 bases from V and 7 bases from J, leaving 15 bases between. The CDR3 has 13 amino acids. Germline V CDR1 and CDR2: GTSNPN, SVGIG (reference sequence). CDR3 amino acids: CAWSKGIVGEQYF. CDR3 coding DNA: TGTGCCTGGAGTAAGGGGATTGTGGGAGAGCAGTACTTC. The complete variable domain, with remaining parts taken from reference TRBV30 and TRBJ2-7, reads SQTIHQWPATLVQPVGSPLSLECTVEGTSNPNLYWYRQAAGRGLQLLFYSVGIGQISSEVPQNLSASRPQDRQFILSSKKLLLSDSGFYLCAWSKGIVGEQYFGPGTRLTVT.

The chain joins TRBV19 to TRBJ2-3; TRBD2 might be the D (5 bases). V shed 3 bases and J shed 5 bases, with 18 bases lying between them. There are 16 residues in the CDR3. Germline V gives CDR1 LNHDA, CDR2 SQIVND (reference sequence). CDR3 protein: CASSIELVALIDTQYF. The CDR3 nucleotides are TGTGCCAGTAGTATCGAACTAGTGGCCCTCATAGATACGCAGTATTTT.

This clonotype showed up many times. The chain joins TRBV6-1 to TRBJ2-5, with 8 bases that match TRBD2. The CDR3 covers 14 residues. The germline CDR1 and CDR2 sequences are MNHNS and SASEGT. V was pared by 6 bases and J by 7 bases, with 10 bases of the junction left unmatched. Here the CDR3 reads CASSSLAVGRTQYF. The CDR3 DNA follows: TGTGCCAGCAGCTCACTAGCGGTGGGTCGGACCCAGTACTTC.

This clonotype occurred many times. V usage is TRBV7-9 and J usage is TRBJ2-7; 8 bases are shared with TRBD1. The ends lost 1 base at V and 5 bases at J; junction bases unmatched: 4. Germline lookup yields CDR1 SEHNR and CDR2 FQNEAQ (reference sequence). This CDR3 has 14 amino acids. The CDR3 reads CASSLVGQGNEQYF. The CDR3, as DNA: TGTGCCAGCAGCTTAGTAGGACAGGGCAACGAGCAGTACTTC.

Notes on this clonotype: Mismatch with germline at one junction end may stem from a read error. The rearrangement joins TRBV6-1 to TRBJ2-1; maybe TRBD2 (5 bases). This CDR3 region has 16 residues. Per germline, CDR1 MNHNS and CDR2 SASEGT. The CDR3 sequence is CASSGFTYPGNNGQFF. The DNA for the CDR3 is TGTGCCAGCAGCGGTTTTACTTACCCGGGGAACAATGGGCAGTTCTTC.

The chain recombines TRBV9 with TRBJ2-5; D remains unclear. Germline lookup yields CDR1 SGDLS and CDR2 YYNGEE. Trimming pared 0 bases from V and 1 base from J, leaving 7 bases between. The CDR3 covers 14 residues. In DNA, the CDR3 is TGTGCCAGCAGCGTAGGGAACGGCCAAGAGACCCAGTACTTC. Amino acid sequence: CASSVGNGQETQYF.

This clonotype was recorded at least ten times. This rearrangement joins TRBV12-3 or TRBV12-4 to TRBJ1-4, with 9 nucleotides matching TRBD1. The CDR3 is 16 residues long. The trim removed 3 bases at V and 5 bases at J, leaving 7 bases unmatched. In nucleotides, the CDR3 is TGTGCCAGCAGTTTCCTTGTGGGACAGGGAAATGAAAAACTGTTTTTT. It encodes CASSFLVGQGNEKLFF.

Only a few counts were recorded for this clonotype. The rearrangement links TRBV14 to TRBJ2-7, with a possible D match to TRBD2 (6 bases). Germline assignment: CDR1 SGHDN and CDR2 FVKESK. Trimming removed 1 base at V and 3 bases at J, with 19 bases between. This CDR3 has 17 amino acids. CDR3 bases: TGTGCCAGCAGCCAAGGTCTTACGCGCGGAGGGGTCTACGAGCAGTACTTC. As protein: CASSQGLTRGGVYEQYF.

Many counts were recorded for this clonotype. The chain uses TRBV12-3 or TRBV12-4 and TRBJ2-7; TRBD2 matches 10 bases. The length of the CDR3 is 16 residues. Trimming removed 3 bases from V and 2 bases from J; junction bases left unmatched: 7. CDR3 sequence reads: CASSFSASGRPYEQYF. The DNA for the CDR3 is TGTGCCAGCAGTTTCTCCGCTAGCGGGAGACCCTACGAGCAGTACTTC.

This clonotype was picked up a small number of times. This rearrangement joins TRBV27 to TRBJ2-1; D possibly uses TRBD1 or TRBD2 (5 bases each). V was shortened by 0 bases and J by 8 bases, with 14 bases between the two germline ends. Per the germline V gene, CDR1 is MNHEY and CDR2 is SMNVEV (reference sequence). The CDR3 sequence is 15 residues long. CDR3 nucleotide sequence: TGTGCCAGCAGTTTATCGAGGGCAGGGTCCCATGAGCAGTTCTTC. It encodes CASSLSRAGSHEQFF.

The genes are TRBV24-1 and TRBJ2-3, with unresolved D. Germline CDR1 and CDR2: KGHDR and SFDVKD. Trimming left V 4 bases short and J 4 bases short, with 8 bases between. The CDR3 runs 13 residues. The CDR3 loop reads CATSDSPPDTQYF. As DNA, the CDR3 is TGTGCCACCAGTGACAGCCCCCCAGATACGCAGTATTTT.

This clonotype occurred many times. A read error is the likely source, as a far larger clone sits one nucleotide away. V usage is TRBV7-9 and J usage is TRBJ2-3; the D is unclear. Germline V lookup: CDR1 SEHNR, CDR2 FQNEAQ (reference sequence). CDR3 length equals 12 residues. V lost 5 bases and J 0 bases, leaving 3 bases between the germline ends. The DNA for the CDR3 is TGTGCCAGCAGCATAAGCACAGATACGCAGTATTTT. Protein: CASSISTDTQYF. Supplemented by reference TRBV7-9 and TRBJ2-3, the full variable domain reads DTGVSQNPRHKITKRGQNVTFRCDPISEHNRLYWYRQTLGQGPEFLTYFQNEAQLEKSRLLSDRFSAERPKGSFSTLEIQRTEQGDSAMYLCASSISTDTQYFGPGTRLTVL.

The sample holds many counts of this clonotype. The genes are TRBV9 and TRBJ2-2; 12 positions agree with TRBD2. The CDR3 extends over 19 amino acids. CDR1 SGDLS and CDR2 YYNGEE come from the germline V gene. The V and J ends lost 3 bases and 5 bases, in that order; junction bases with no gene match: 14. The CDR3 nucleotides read TGTGCCAGCAGCGCCCCCCGAGGGCTAGCGGGAGGGGGGACCGGGGAGCTGTTTTTT. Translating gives CASSAPRGLAGGGTGELFF.

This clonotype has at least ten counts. CDR3 in DNA: TGTGCCAGCAGTTTAGGGATGGGGCAACCTTCTAGCACAGATACGCAGTATTTT. It specifies CASSLGMGQPSSTDTQYF. The rearrangement links TRBV12-3 or TRBV12-4 to TRBJ2-3; D might be TRBD1 (5 bases). Trimming cost V 1 base and J 0 bases, with 17 bases left between them. The CDR3 is 18 residues long.

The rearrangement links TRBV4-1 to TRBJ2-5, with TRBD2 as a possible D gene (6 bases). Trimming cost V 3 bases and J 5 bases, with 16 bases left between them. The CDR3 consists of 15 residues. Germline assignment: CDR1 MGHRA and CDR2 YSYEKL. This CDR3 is CASSHRGSQGETQYF. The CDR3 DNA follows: TGCGCCAGCAGCCATCGGGGGAGCCAAGGGGAGACCCAGTACTTC.

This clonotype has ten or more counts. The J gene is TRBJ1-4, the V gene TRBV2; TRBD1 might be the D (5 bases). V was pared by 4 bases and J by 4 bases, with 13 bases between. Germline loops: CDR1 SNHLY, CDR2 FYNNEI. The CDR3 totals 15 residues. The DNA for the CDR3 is TGTGCCAGCAGTGCCTCAGGGAAGATTAATGAAAAACTGTTTTTT. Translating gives CASSASGKINEKLFF.